The 27 T cell receptor beta chains below come from one sample, sequenced in a study of PD-1 blockade in classical Hodgkin lymphoma. TCRdb's copy holds only in-frame clones and misses some; the assay was immunoSEQ multiplex PCR. The sample includes about 46,000 clones, around 81% of them seen just once. Each and every patient relapsed after autologous stem cell transplantation, and patients got differing brentuximab vedotin exposure. This specimen was peripheral blood mononuclear cells (PBMCs), taken before the second cycle of nivolumab. The source of these receptors is a human donor with classical Hodgkin lymphoma.

The rearrangement links TRBV27 to TRBJ2-1, with D uncertain. This CDR3 has 15 residues. The V gene lost 0 bases and the J gene lost 5 bases, with 11 bases spanning the gap. The V gene's germline CDR1 is MNHEY and CDR2 SMNVEV (reference sequence). In DNA form, the CDR3 reads TGTGCCAGCAGTTTATCACAGACCCGCCACAATGAGCAGTTCTTC. Its protein is CASSLSQTRHNEQFF.

The rearrangement uses TRBV27 and TRBJ2-5, with D possibly being TRBD1 (6 bases). V was pared by 4 bases and J by 5 bases, with 14 bases between. The CDR3 consists of 14 residues. Germline CDR1 and CDR2: MNHEY and SMNVEV (reference sequence). CDR3: CASSSNDRLETQYF. Written as DNA, the CDR3 is TGTGCCAGCAGTTCCAATGACAGGTTGGAGACCCAGTACTTC.

Of note for this clone: This sample also contains other DNA sequences that code for the same CDR3. The chain uses TRBV30 and TRBJ2-7; 7 nucleotides align to TRBD1. This CDR3 has 13 residues. Germline lookup yields CDR1 GTSNPN and CDR2 SVGIG (reference sequence). The trim removed 3 bases at V and 0 bases at J, leaving 2 bases unmatched. The DNA for the CDR3 is TGTGCCTGGAGCGGACAGGACTCCTACGAGCAGTACTTC. It yields the protein CAWSGQDSYEQYF.

Note on this clone: Different DNA sequences within this sample yield the same CDR3. V is TRBV5-1 and J is TRBJ1-1; no clear D gene. The CDR3 extends over 13 amino acids. V lost 0 bases, J lost 3 bases, and 6 bases lay in between. Looked up from germline, CDR1 is SGHRS and CDR2 is YFSETQ. CDR3 nucleotides: TGCGCCAGCAGCTTGGCGGGTGACACTGAAGCTTTCTTT. As protein: CASSLAGDTEAFF.

The chain has TRBV7-9 and TRBJ2-7; 12 nucleotides match TRBD1. After removal of 4 bases from V and 6 bases from J, the junction contained 13 bases not matched to a gene. Germline assignment: CDR1 SEHNR and CDR2 FQNEAQ (reference sequence). The CDR3 runs 17 residues. The CDR3 bases are TGTGCCAGCAGCTCGAATCCCGGGACAGGGGGCATCCTCGAGCAGTACTTC. Protein product: CASSSNPGTGGILEQYF. The whole variable domain, remainder taken from reference TRBV7-9 and TRBJ2-7, is DTGVSQNPRHKITKRGQNVTFRCDPISEHNRLYWYRQTLGQGPEFLTYFQNEAQLEKSRLLSDRFSAERPKGSFSTLEIQRTEQGDSAMYLCASSSNPGTGGILEQYFGPGTRLTVT.

The CDR3 spells CASSLVPGRNEKLFF. The CDR3 DNA is TGTGCCAGCAGCTTAGTACCGGGAAGGAATGAAAAACTGTTTTTT. This rearrangement joins TRBV11-3 to TRBJ1-4; D is ambiguous. V was trimmed by 1 base and J by 5 bases, leaving 11 bases between them. Germline CDR1 SGHNT, CDR2 YENEEA. This CDR3 is 15 amino acids long.

The gene calls are TRBV6-6 and TRBJ1-1; D is undetermined. This CDR3 is 14 amino acids long. Trimming removed 6 bases at V and 1 base at J, with 12 bases between. Germline V gene sequence: CDR1 MNHNY, CDR2 SVGAGI (reference sequence). The CDR3 bases are TGTGCCAGCAGCTACGGCCCTAGGAACACTGAAGCTTTCTTT. Translation gives CASSYGPRNTEAFF.

J is TRBJ1-2 and V is TRBV9, with 9 bases lining up with TRBD1. This CDR3 contains 15 residues. With V trimmed by 3 bases and J by 8 bases, 11 bases remained unmatched. Per the germline V gene, CDR1 is SGDLS and CDR2 is YYNGEE. The CDR3 DNA reads TGTGCCAGCAGCGACTCCGGGACAGGGTTCGTCGGCTACACCTTC. This gives the protein CASSDSGTGFVGYTF.

The rearrangement joins TRBV18 to TRBJ1-2; 7 bases map to TRBD1. Trimming took 2 bases from V and 4 from J; bases not matched to a gene: 16. This CDR3 spans 18 amino acids. CDR1 KGHSH and CDR2 LQKENI come from the germline V gene. The chain's CDR3 is CASSPGTQGGAQIYGYTF. The CDR3 DNA follows: TGTGCCAGCTCACCAGGGACGCAGGGGGGCGCACAGATCTATGGCTACACCTTC. The variable domain in full, with the rest retrieved from reference TRBV18 and TRBJ1-2, is NAGVMQNPRHLVRRRGQEARLRCSPMKGHSHVYWYRQLPEEGLKFMVYLQKENIIDESGMPKERFSAEFPKEGPSILRIQQVVRGDSAAYFCASSPGTQGGAQIYGYTFGSGTRLTVV.

The chain couples TRBV28 to TRBJ2-5, with D possibly being TRBD1 or TRBD2 (5 bases each). The CDR3 length is 14 residues. Germline CDR1 reads MDHEN; CDR2 reads SYDVKM. The CDR3 sequence: CATEPEGFRETQYF. The CDR3 bases are TGTGCTACCGAACCAGAGGGGTTTAGGGAGACCCAGTACTTC.

This clone was detected once. This sequence joins TRBV30 and TRBJ2-2; 8 bases match TRBD1. Germline CDR1 and CDR2: GTSNPN and SVGIG (reference sequence). The ends lost 4 bases at V and 0 bases at J; junction bases unmatched: 7. CDR3 length: 16 amino acids. The CDR3 DNA is TGTGCCTGGACACCCAACAGGGGGACGAACACCGGGGAGCTGTTTTTT. This encodes CAWTPNRGTNTGELFF.

This chain joins TRBV9 and TRBJ2-3, with 12 bases identical to TRBD2. Germline CDR1 reads SGDLS; CDR2 reads YYNGEE. The CDR3 contains 18 residues. With 0 bases clipped from V and 4 bases from J, the junction kept 9 bases outside the gene matches. CDR3 sequence: CASSVALSSGGAPDTQYF. The DNA for the CDR3 is TGTGCCAGCAGCGTAGCCCTCTCTAGCGGGGGGGCTCCAGATACGCAGTATTTT.

This clone was recorded only once. The chain has TRBV9 and TRBJ2-1; 7 bases align to TRBD2. The CDR3 totals 16 residues. The V gene's germline CDR1 is SGDLS and CDR2 YYNGEE. V dropped 4 bases and J dropped 4; count of bases not matched to a gene: 11. CDR3 sequence reads: CASSTPPGLPYNEQFF. The CDR3, as DNA: TGTGCCAGCAGCACACCACCGGGACTACCTTACAATGAGCAGTTCTTC.

This chain links TRBV5-1 with TRBJ1-2; no reliable D call. Germline-derived CDR1 and CDR2 are SGHRS and YFSETQ. The CDR3 sequence is 11 residues long. The germline V and J ends were trimmed by 1 base and 8 bases, with 6 bases remaining between them. Written as DNA, the CDR3 is TGCGCCAGCAGCTTGTCGGTCGGCTACACCTTC. The encoded protein is CASSLSVGYTF.

The gene calls are TRBV15 and TRBJ1-4, with 8 bases matching TRBD1. The germline CDR1 and CDR2 sequences are LNHNV and YYDKDF (reference sequence). This CDR3 comprises 15 residues. V shed 5 bases, J shed 8 bases, and the junction held 10 bases outside the gene matches. The CDR3 nucleotides are TGTGCCACCAGCCGACCGACAGGGGCGCGGGAAAAACTGTTTTTT. The encoded protein is CATSRPTGAREKLFF.

Here the CDR3 reads CASSLGGPNSGNTIYF. The CDR3, as DNA: TGTGCCAGCAGCTTGGGGGGTCCCAACTCTGGAAACACCATATATTTT. This chain uses TRBV5-5 with TRBJ1-3; D uncertain. This CDR3 has 16 residues. The ends were cut back, 0 bases at V and 0 bases at J, with 10 bases in the middle. Germline CDR1 reads SGHKS; CDR2 reads YYEKEE (reference sequence).

V usage is TRBV28 and J usage is TRBJ1-2, with a tentative D call TRBD1 (5 bases). V lost 2 bases, J lost 4 bases, and 8 bases lay in between. CDR3 length equals 13 residues. Germline loops: CDR1 MDHEN, CDR2 SYDVKM. The DNA for the CDR3 is TGTGCCAGCAGTTTAGGGGGTGCCTATGGCTACACCTTC. Translating it yields CASSLGGAYGYTF.

The gene calls are TRBV19 and TRBJ1-2, with D maybe TRBD1 (5 bases). V lost 1 base and J lost 3, with 9 bases in between. The CDR3 totals 14 residues. The germline V gene encodes CDR1 LNHDA and CDR2 SQIVND (reference sequence). The CDR3 nucleotides read TGTGCCAGTAGTATAGGGGGCCAGCACTATGGCTACACCTTC. As protein: CASSIGGQHYGYTF. Combining the CDR3 with reference TRBV19 and TRBJ1-2 gives the whole variable domain DGGITQSPKYLFRKEGQNVTLSCEQNLNHDAMYWYRQDPGQGLRLIYYSQIVNDFQKGDIAEGYSVSREKKESFPLTVTSAQKNPTAFYLCASSIGGQHYGYTFGSGTRLTVV.

The chain employs TRBV6-6 and TRBJ1-1; D may be TRBD1 (5 bases). V gave up 6 bases and J gave up 10 bases, with 18 bases separating them. The CDR3 consists of 13 residues. Germline V gene data show CDR1 as MNHNY and CDR2 as SVGAGI (reference sequence). The CDR3 protein is CASSHPLTERAFF. The CDR3 region has the DNA TGTGCCAGCAGCCATCCCCTGACAGAGAGAGCTTTCTTT.

This chain uses TRBV7-2 with TRBJ1-3; D is perhaps TRBD1 (5 bases). Germline lookup yields CDR1 SGHTA and CDR2 FQGNSA. The V and J ends lost 0 bases and 0 bases respectively, with 18 bases between them. The CDR3 has 19 amino acids. As DNA, the CDR3 is TGTGCCAGCAGCTTAGCCGTCTATGGAGGGGCCCTCTCTGGAAACACCATATATTTT. Its protein product is CASSLAVYGGALSGNTIYF.

The rearrangement links TRBV6-6 to TRBJ1-2; no clear D gene. CDR3 length: 12 amino acids. The V end was cut by 10 bases, the J end by 3 bases, with 12 bases between. Germline values: CDR1 MNHNY, CDR2 SVGAGI (reference sequence). The CDR3: CATAFQDYGYTF. The CDR3, as DNA: TGTGCCACCGCCTTCCAGGACTATGGCTACACCTTC.

Here the CDR3 DNA reads TGCGCCAGCAGCTTGAGGACAGGGTTCTCGTACGAGCAGTACTTC. Translating gives CASSLRTGFSYEQYF. V and J are TRBV5-1 and TRBJ2-7, with 8 bases lining up with TRBD1. The V and J ends lost 1 base and 4 bases, in that order; junction bases with no gene match: 7. CDR1 is SGHRS, CDR2 YFSETQ, per germline. The CDR3 covers 15 residues. The variable domain in full, with the rest retrieved from reference TRBV5-1 and TRBJ2-7, is KAGVTQTPRYLIKTRGQQVTLSCSPISGHRSVSWYQQTPGQGLQFLFEYFSETQRNKGNFPGRFSGRQFSNSRSEMNVSTLELGDSALYLCASSLRTGFSYEQYFGPGTRLTVT.

The chain carries TRBV30 and TRBJ2-7, with 8 bases aligning to TRBD2. V trimming: 4 bases; J trimming: 1 base; junction bases outside the gene matches: 0. CDR1 and CDR2 (germline): GTSNPN, SVGIG (reference sequence). The CDR3 sequence is 12 residues long. The CDR3 DNA is TGTGCCTGGACTAGCGGGTCCTACGAGCAGTACTTC. Its translation is CAWTSGSYEQYF.

The rearrangement joins TRBV6-1 to TRBJ1-5, with TRBD1 as a possible D gene (5 bases). CDR3 length: 12 amino acids. The V and J ends lost 9 bases and 4 bases respectively, with 10 bases between them. The germline gives CDR1 MNHNS, CDR2 SASEGT. CDR3 DNA: TGTGCCAGTCAGGGTCGGAATCAGCCCCAGCATTTT. It yields the protein CASQGRNQPQHF.

V gene TRBV27 combines with J gene TRBJ2-7, with TRBD2 as a possible D gene (6 bases). The V end lost 8 bases, the J end lost 1 base, and 12 bases lay between the germline ends. Germline V gene lookup returns CDR1 MNHEY and CDR2 SMNVEV (reference sequence). The CDR3 is 13 amino acids. CDR3 in DNA: TGTGCCAGCGGGGGGTCCGGGTCCTACGAGCAGTACTTC. Protein product: CASGGSGSYEQYF.

This chain connects TRBV7-9 to TRBJ1-2; 9 bases map to TRBD1. CDR3 length equals 14 residues. Germline trimming cut 3 bases from V and 4 bases from J; bases unmatched to any gene: 3. Germline V gene sequence: CDR1 SEHNR, CDR2 FQNEAQ (reference sequence). CDR3 loop: CASSLDRGGYGYTF. Written as DNA, the CDR3 is TGTGCCAGCAGCTTGGACAGGGGCGGCTATGGCTACACCTTC.

The V and J genes are TRBV7-2 and TRBJ1-2, with D unclear. Deletions cut 2 bases from V and 4 bases from J, with 5 bases between. CDR3 size: 12 residues. Per the germline V gene, CDR1 is SGHTA and CDR2 is FQGNSA. Here the CDR3 DNA reads TGTGCCAGCAGCTTATATTCCTATGGCTACACCTTC. Protein product: CASSLYSYGYTF.